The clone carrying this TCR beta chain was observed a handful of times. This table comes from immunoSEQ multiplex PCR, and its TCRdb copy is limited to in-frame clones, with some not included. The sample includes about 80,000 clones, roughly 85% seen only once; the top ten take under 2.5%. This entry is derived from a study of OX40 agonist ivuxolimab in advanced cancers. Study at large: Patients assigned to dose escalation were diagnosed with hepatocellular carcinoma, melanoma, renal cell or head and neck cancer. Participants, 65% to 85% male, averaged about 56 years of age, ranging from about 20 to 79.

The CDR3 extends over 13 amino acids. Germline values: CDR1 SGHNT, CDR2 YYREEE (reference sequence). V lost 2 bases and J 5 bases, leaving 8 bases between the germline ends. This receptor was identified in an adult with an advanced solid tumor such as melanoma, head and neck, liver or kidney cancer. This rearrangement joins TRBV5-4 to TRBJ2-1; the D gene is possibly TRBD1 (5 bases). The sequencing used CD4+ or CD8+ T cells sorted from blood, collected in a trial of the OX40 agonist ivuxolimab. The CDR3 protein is CASSFRQNNEQFF. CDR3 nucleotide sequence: TGTGCCAGCAGCTTCCGACAGAACAATGAGCAGTTCTTC.